Listed below are T cell receptor beta chains from one sample, sequenced in a study of blood T cell repertoires in COVID-19. Sequencing was performed with immunoSEQ multiplex PCR; in TCRdb, only in-frame clones are kept and a portion is missing. In the table there are over 300,000 clones, 85% of which are singletons. The sample consisted of peripheral blood. Source of these receptors: a human donor in a cohort sampled during active COVID-19. CDR3s include the opening cysteine and the closing phenylalanine or tryptophan. A D gene is named only where the DNA matches it firmly. Rows may omit the clone size; those that give it use once, few, many or a size class.

>.|TRBJ1-1|TRBD1|TRBV18
TGTGCCAGCTCACCAGAGGGGACAGGGCTCACTGAAGCTTTCTTT
CASSPEGTGLTEAFF
>.|TRBJ1-4|.|TRBV30
TGTGCCTGGAGACGGGATAATGAAAAACTGTTTTTT
CAWRRDNEKLFF
>once|TRBJ2-3|.|TRBV6-1
TGTGCCAGCAGTGAACAGGGTTACACAGATACGCAGTATTTT
CASSEQGYTDTQYF
>.|TRBJ1-2|TRBD1|TRBV18
TGTGCCAGCTCACCAAATTCCGGGACAGGGTCTAACTATGGCTACACCTTC
CASSPNSGTGSNYGYTF
>few|TRBJ1-1|.|TRBV5-1
TGCGCCAGCAGCTTGTGGACAGAAAACACTGAAGCTTTCTTT
CASSLWTENTEAFF
>.|TRBJ2-4|.|TRBV20-1
TGCAGTGCTAGTTCAACCAAAAACATTCAGTACTTC
CSASSTKNIQYF
>.|TRBJ1-5|.|TRBV4-2
TGTGCCAGCAGCCAAGGGGCGGGCATACGCAATCAGCCCCAGCATTTT
CASSQGAGIRNQPQHF
>.|TRBJ2-3|TRBD2|TRBV4-2
TGTGCCAGCAGCCCACGTTCGGCTAGCGGGGGGGATACGCAGTATTTT
CASSPRSASGGDTQYF
>.|TRBJ1-1|.|TRBV14
TGTGCCAGCAGCCACACTGAAACTGAAGCTTTCTTT
CASSHTETEAFF
>.|TRBJ2-7|.|TRBV4-1
TGCGCCAGCAGCCTACGTACGACTAGGACCTACGAGCAGTACTTC
CASSLRTTRTYEQYF
>.|TRBJ2-5|.|TRBV19
TGTGCCAGTAGTATAAAGGTGGGGGCAGAGACCCAGTACTTC
CASSIKVGAETQYF
>.|TRBJ2-3|TRBD1|TRBV5-1
TGCGCCAGCAGAATCCGGGGACAGAGCACAGATACGCAGTATTTT
CASRIRGQSTDTQYF
>.|TRBJ1-5|.|TRBV28
TGTGCCAGCAGTATGGACAGTGGGGGTCAGCCCCAGCATTTT
CASSMDSGGQPQHF
>.|TRBJ1-5|.|TRBV24-1
TGTGCCACCAGTGATGGCAGGGGTAGTCAGCCCCAGCATTTT
CATSDGRGSQPQHF
>few|TRBJ2-6|.|TRBV7-2
TGTGCCAGCAGCTTAGCACTAGCTGGTGGGGCCAACGTCCTGACTTTC
CASSLALAGGANVLTF
>.|TRBJ1-2|TRBD1|TRBV11-2
TGTGCCAGCAGCCCGAGGACAGGGGTCGGCGGCTACACCTTC
CASSPRTGVGGYTF
>.|TRBJ2-6|.|TRBV6-6
TGTGCCAGCATGGAGAGCTCTGGGGCCAACGTCCTGACTTTC
CASMESSGANVLTF
>.|TRBJ1-2|.|TRBV24-1
TGTGCCACCAGTGATCCCCGGGACAATTCCTATGGCTACACCTTC
CATSDPRDNSYGYTF
>.|TRBJ1-4|TRBD1|TRBV5-6
TGTGCCAGCAGCTTGTACAGGGGGCTAAGAGAAAAACTGTTTTTT
CASSLYRGLREKLFF
>few|TRBJ1-6|TRBD1|TRBV7-9
TGTGCCATTGGACAGGGGAATTCACCCCTCCACTTT
CAIGQGNSPLHF
>.|TRBJ2-3|.|TRBV29-1
TGCAGCGTTGGCACAACCAGCACAGATACGCAGTATTTT
CSVGTTSTDTQYF
>once|TRBJ2-5|TRBD1|TRBV24-1
TGTGCCACCAGTGTCGGGACAGGGGGAGAGACCCAGTACTTC
CATSVGTGGETQYF
>.|TRBJ2-4|TRBD1|TRBV7-9
TGTGCCAGCAGCTTAGGGGACAGAAGGCACATTCAGTACTTC
CASSLGDRRHIQYF
>.|TRBJ2-5|.|TRBV30
TGTGCCTGGACATCCAACGTGGGCGACACCCAGTACTTC
CAWTSNVGDTQYF
>.|TRBJ1-5|.|TRBV27
TGTGCCAGCAGTTTAGGAGGGGCGGGGATACGTCAGCCCCAGCATTTT
CASSLGGAGIRQPQHF
>.|TRBJ1-5|.|TRBV3-1/TRBV3-2
TGTGCCAGCAGCCAATCATCTAGGGGCCAGCCCCAGCATTTT
CASSQSSRGQPQHF
>.|TRBJ1-2|.|TRBV5-1
TGCGCCAGCAGCGGGGGCCAGGGCGATGGCTACACCTTC
CASSGGQGDGYTF
>.|TRBJ2-1|.|TRBV19
TGTGCCAGTAGCCCACTGTCGGCAGGGGATCGTGAGCAGTTCTTC
CASSPLSAGDREQFF
>.|TRBJ2-1|TRBD2|TRBV6-4
TGTGCCAGCAGTGACAAGGCTAGCGGGGCGCATGAGCAGTTCTTC
CASSDKASGAHEQFF
>once|TRBJ1-5|.|TRBV5-1
TGCGCCAGCAGCTTGGACCAGGGAAATCAGCCCCAGCATTTT
CASSLDQGNQPQHF
>few|TRBJ1-6|.|TRBV6-1
TGTGCCAGCAGTGAAGCCCAGGGAGGGAATTCACCCCTCCACTTT
CASSEAQGGNSPLHF
>.|TRBJ1-3|.|TRBV6-6
TGTGCCAGCCGGAGCTCTGGAAACACCATATATTTT
CASRSSGNTIYF
>.|TRBJ1-2|.|TRBV6-5
TGTGCCAGCAGTTTTCAACAGGGTGGCTACACCTTC
CASSFQQGGYTF
>.|TRBJ1-3|TRBD1|TRBV4-2
TGTGCCAGCAGCGGGACAGGGGCTGGAAACACCATATATTTT
CASSGTGAGNTIYF
>.|TRBJ1-2|.|TRBV6-5
TGTGCCAGCAGTTTTAGGGGGATCGATGGCTACACCTTC
CASSFRGIDGYTF
>.|TRBJ1-6|TRBD1|TRBV9
TGTGCCAGCAGCCCGCGACAGGGATATAATTCACCCCTCCACTTT
CASSPRQGYNSPLHF
>.|TRBJ2-1|.|TRBV6-5
TGTGCCAGCAGTTCCACGGGGACACAGATAGATGAGCAGTTCTTC
CASSSTGTQIDEQFF
>.|TRBJ2-3|TRBD2|TRBV15
TGTGCCACCAGCATCCGTAGCGGGGGGCCAGATACGCAGTATTTT
CATSIRSGGPDTQYF
>.|TRBJ1-4|.|TRBV19
TGTGCCAGTAGTCCCTTCACAGGGAAGAAGGATGAAAAACTGTTTTTT
CASSPFTGKKDEKLFF
>.|TRBJ2-3|TRBD2|TRBV14
TGTGCCAGCAGCTTTCGAGCGGGGGGGCACACAGATACGCAGTATTTT
CASSFRAGGHTDTQYF
>.|TRBJ1-1|.|TRBV19
TGTGCCAGTAGTATTGCCGGGCGGGCCATGAACACTGAAGCTTTCTTT
CASSIAGRAMNTEAFF
>.|TRBJ1-2|.|TRBV18
TGTGCCAGCTCACAGACAGGCTATGGCTACACCTTC
CASSQTGYGYTF
>.|TRBJ2-1|.|TRBV6-2/TRBV6-3
TGTGCCAGCAGTTTCGACTGGCCCCAATACAATGAGCAGTTCTTC
CASSFDWPQYNEQFF